This T cell receptor beta chain originates from a study of blood T cells in healthy people across ages. A J-beta primer mix and a sample-barcoded 5' primer were used in a second PCR of roughly 7 to 12 cycles. TCRdb passed the 5' RACE reads through MiXCR, listing each CDR3 protein once. The sample records around 700,000 distinct CDR3 sequences, roughly 25% being singletons. CDR1 and CDR2 (germline): SGHKS, YYEKEE (reference sequence). Trimming shortened V by 0 bases and J by 7 bases, and 14 bases separated the two germline ends. The CDR3 sequence is 15 residues long. These data were also reused for a study on T cells of mothers and their children. From that report: Addition of sample barcodes and 2-4 random nucleotides occurred through the M1S primer of the second PCR.

This TCR derives from a boy aged 10-17 years in good health. The sequencing sample was made of blood. This chain links TRBV5-5 with TRBJ1-5, with D tentatively TRBD1 (6 bases). DNA of the CDR3: TGTGCCAGCAGCTTGGAGGGGGGGGGTTACCAGCCCCAGCATTTT. Its protein product is CASSLEGGGYQPQHF.